Below, one T cell receptor (beta chain) is given with its context. What it binds is not known. The data belong to a study of prognosis after radiotherapy for stage I lung cancer. V was shortened by 3 bases and J by 8 bases, with 10 bases between the two germline ends. From germline, CDR1 is SGHNT and CDR2 YENEEA. This CDR3 has 12 amino acids. Findings of the study overall: Reportedly, TRBV and TRBJ gene usage differed by presence of metastases in patients.

Multiplex PCR in two rounds served to amplify TCR beta CDR3 from genomic DNA. With primers specific to each TRBV and TRBJ gene, the first-round PCR was performed. One entry per CDR3 protein results from TCRdb running MiXCR on the multiplex PCR reads. The sample has roughly 20,000 distinct CDR3 sequences; around three fifths are singletons. The chain carries TRBV11-3 and TRBJ1-1; D may be TRBD1 (5 bases). The starting material was PBMCs, obtained before or after stereotactic body radiation therapy (not recorded which). The TCR was taken from a donor at least 50 years old with non-small cell lung cancer. This CDR3 reads CASSFRGREAFF. CDR3 nucleotides: TGTGCCAGCAGCTTTAGGGGACGGGAAGCTTTCTTT.